This T cell receptor beta chain was captured by sequencing in a study of prognosis after radiotherapy for stage I lung cancer (dated by TCRdb to the early 2020s). Study-level background: Fewer than 20 stage I NSCLC patients were enrolled in Nanjing, China, between early 2018 and early 2019. Newly diagnosed primary stage I lung tumors were present in about 14 patients, and oligometastatic NSCLC after surgical resection of the primary tumor was present in roughly 5 patients. Every patient was regarded as medically inoperable, because of comorbidities in some 12 cases and refusal of surgery in more than 5 cases. The cohort included about 12 men and roughly 6 women, with a median age of almost 75 years and a range of roughly 53 to 85 years. Squamous cell carcinoma histology was identified in 6 to 8 patients, and adenocarcinoma histology was identified in about 12 patients. SBRT was delivered in 3 to 5 fractions with a biologically effective dose of at least 100 Gy, and image-guided IMRT or VMAT was used for delivery. SBRT was not combined with any concurrent therapy in any patient. Distant metastases were developed by four of the 19 patients after SBRT, at a median of around seven months, whereas no significant progression was observed in the other 15 patients. Peripheral blood TCR beta repertoires were profiled in stage I NSCLC patients before and after stereotactic body radiotherapy, and the repertoires were related to distant failure. The study took one blood sample before SBRT and one after SBRT from each of roughly 20 patients and sequenced all 40 or so samples.

Based on its abundance in the sample, this clonotype is medium-sized (0.01 to 0.1%). The antigen it recognizes is unknown. No much larger clone exists at a distance of one base, and base qualities are not known. All patients had node-negative disease on CT and PET/CT, and none had a history of other malignancies or had previously received chemotherapy or radiotherapy. At each of the two time points, roughly 6.5 milliliters of peripheral venous blood were collected into EDTA tubes. PBMCs were isolated by Ficoll-Paque Plus density-gradient centrifugation. Right after collection, samples were kept at -80 degrees C until analysis. The CDR3 covers 15 residues, taking in both the cysteine and the phenylalanine. The kept DNA is CDR3 alone, 45 bases in frame from the first base. V and J lose 2 bases and 7 bases, and a span of 12 bases separates them. The germline V gene sets CDR1 to MNHNS and CDR2 to SASEGT.

Broad study findings and their caveats: A decrease in unique TCR clone counts was observed after SBRT (median roughly 10,000 before versus about 7,200 after; Wilcoxon paired P=0.011). No determination of tumor specificity was made for expanded TCR clones. None of the reported P values were adjusted for multiple comparisons. TRBV and TRBJ usage frequencies reportedly differed by metastasis status, in two V genes at baseline and in eight to ten V and two J genes after SBRT. Limitations of the study included a small cohort and short follow-up, and the study findings need independent validation. Post-SBRT Shannon entropy and its change from baseline were lower in patients who developed distant metastases; baseline Shannon entropy was not associated with metastases.

Two rounds of multiplex PCR were used to amplify the TCR beta CDR3 region from genomic DNA. In the first round of PCR, primers specific to each TRBV and TRBJ gene were used, and the primer sequences are filed in Chinese patent CN105087789A. Universal primers were used in the second round of PCR. The Roche High Pure PCR Template Preparation Kit was used to extract genomic DNA from the frozen PBMCs. Libraries were sequenced paired-end with 151 bp reads on an Illumina HiSeq 3000. On the authors' methods: CutAdapt was used to discard raw reads that did not contain the multiplex PCR primer sequences. Using PEAR, the high-quality paired reads were merged into contigs. MiXCR assigned TRB V, D and J gene segments to each contig by aligning to reference sequences. CDR3 sequences were clustered by base quality and sequence similarity to remove sequencing errors. Shannon entropy, normalized by the natural log of the productive TCR sequence number, served as the measure of diversity. To get clonality, Shannon entropy was divided by the natural log of the number of unique clonotypes, and that result was subtracted from one. The Youden index of ROC curves was used to select progression-free survival cut-offs for repertoire metrics, and analyses were performed in R 3.5.3. In TCRdb, the public reads were trimmed at Q25 with fastp and aligned with MiXCR, with productive beta chains retained. Every entry covers one CDR3 protein and lists the most common genes and DNA from its rows. For this entry, the V and J calls and clone size follow TCRdb and not the study's own pipeline. The sample table records tens of thousands of distinct CDR3 sequences; 26% of these occur just once. The ten largest clones represent around 6.9% of the sample.

The V and J genes are TRBV6-1 and TRBJ1-6, with an unclear D gene assignment. The specimen was PBMCs, collected before or after stereotactic body radiation therapy (not recorded which). This sequence was found in a donor over 45 with non-small cell lung cancer. For the CDR3, the sequence is CASSELSAGNSPLHF. The sequence in DNA is TGTGCCAGCAGTGAACTGTCCGCGGGGAATTCACCCCTCCACTTT.